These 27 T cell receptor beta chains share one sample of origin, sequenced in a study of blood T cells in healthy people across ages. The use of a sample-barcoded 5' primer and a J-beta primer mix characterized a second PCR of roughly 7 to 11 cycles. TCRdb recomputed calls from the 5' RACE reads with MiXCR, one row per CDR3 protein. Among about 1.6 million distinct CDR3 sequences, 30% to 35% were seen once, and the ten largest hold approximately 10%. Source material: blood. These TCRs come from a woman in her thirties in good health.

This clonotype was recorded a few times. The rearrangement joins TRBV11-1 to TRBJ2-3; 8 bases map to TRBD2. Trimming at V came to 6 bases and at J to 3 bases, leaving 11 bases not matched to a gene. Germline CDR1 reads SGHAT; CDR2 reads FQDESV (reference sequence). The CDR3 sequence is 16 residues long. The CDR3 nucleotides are TGTGCCAGCAGAGTCACCGGGACTAGGTCAACAGATACGCAGTATTTT. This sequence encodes CASRVTGTRSTDTQYF.

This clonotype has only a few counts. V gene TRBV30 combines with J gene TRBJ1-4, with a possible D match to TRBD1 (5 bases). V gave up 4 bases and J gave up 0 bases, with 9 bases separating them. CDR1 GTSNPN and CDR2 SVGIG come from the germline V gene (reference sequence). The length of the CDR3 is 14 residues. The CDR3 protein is CAWTGEATNEKLFF. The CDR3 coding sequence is TGTGCCTGGACGGGGGAGGCAACTAATGAAAAACTGTTTTTT.

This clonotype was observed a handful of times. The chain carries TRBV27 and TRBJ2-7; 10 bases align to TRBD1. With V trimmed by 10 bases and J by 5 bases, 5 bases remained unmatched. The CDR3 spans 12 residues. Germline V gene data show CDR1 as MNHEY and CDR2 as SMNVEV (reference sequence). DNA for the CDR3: TGTGCCACCCGACAGGGGGCCCACGAGCAGTACTTC. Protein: CATRQGAHEQYF.

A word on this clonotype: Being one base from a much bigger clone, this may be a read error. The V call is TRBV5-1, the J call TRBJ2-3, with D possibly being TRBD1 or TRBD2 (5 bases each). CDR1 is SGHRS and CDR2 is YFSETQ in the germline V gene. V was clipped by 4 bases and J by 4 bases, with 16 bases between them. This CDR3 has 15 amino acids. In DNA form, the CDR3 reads TGCGCCAGCAGCAAGGGACGGGGCTACCCAGATACGCAGTATTTT. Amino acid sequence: CASSKGRGYPDTQYF.

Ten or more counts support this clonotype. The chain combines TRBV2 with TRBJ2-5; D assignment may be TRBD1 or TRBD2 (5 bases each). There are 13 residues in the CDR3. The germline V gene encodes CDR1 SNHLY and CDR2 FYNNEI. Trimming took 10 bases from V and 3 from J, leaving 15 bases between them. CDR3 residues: CATDRDGKETQYF. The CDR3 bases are TGTGCCACCGACCGGGACGGCAAAGAGACCCAGTACTTC. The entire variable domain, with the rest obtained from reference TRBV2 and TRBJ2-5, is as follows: EPEVTQTPSHQVTQMGQEVILRCVPISNHLYFYWYRQILGQKVEFLVSFYNNEISEKSEIFDDQFSVERPDGSNFTLKIRSTKLEDSAMYFCATDRDGKETQYFGPGTRLLVL.

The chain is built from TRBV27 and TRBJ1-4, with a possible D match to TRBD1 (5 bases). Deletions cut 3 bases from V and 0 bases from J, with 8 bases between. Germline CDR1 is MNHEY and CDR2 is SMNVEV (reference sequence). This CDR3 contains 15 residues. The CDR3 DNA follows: TGTGCCAGCAGTTTGGGGGACCCAACTAATGAAAAACTGTTTTTT. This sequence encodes CASSLGDPTNEKLFF.

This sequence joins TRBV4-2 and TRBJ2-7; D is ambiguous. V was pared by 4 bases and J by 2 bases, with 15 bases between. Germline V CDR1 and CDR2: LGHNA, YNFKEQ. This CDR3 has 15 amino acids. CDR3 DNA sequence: TGTGCCAGCAGCCCAACGGGCCCTAACACCTACGAGCAGTACTTC. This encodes CASSPTGPNTYEQYF.

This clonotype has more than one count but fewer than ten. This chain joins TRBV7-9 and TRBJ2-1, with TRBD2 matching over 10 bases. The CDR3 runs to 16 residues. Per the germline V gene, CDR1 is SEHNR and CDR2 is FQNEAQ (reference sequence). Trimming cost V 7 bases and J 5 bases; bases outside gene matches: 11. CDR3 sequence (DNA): TGTGCCAGCATTCAGTTGGGGCTAGCGGGAGACAATGAGCAGTTCTTC. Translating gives CASIQLGLAGDNEQFF.

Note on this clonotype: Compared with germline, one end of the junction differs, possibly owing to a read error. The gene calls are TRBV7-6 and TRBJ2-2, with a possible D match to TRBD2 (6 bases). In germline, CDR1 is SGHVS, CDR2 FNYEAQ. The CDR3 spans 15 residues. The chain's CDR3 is CASSSDGWRAGGLFF. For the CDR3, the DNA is TGTGCCAGCAGCTCGGACGGCTGGAGGGCCGGGGGGCTGTTTTTT.

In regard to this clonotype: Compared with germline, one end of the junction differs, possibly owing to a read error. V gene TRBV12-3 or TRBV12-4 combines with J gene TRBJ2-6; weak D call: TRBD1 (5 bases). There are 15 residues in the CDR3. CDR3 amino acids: CASSLRVDGANVRTF. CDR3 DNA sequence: TGTGCCAGCAGTTTAAGGGTAGATGGGGCCAACGTCCGGACTTTC.

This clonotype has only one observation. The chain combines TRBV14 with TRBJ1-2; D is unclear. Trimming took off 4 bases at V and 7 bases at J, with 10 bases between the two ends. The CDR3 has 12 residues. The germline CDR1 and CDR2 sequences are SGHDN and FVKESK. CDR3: CASSPSVFGYTF. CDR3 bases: TGTGCCAGCAGCCCCTCGGTGTTTGGCTACACCTTC.

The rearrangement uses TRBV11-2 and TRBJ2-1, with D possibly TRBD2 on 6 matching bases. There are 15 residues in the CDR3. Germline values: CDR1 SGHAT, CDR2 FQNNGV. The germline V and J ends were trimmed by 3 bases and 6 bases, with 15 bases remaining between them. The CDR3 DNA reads TGTGCCAGCAGCTTCTCCGTCGGGAGATCCAATGAGCAGTTCTTC. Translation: CASSFSVGRSNEQFF.

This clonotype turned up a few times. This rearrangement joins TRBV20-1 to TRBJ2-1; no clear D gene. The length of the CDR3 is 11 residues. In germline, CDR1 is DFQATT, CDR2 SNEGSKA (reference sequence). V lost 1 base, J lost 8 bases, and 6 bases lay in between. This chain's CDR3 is CSARGTDEQFF. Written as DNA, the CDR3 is TGCAGTGCTAGAGGAACCGATGAGCAGTTCTTC.

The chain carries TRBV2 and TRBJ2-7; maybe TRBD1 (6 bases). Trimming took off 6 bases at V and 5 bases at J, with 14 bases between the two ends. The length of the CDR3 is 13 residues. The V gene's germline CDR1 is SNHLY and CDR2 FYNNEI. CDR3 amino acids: CASSADRSHEQYF. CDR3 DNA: TGTGCCAGCAGCGCAGACAGGTCCCACGAGCAGTACTTC. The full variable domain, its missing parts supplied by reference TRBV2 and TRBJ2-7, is EPEVTQTPSHQVTQMGQEVILRCVPISNHLYFYWYRQILGQKVEFLVSFYNNEISEKSEIFDDQFSVERPDGSNFTLKIRSTKLEDSAMYFCASSADRSHEQYFGPGTRLTVT.

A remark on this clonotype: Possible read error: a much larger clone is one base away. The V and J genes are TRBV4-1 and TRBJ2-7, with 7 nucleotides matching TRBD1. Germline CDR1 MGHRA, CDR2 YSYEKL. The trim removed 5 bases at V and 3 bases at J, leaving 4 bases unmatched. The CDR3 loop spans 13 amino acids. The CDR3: CASSTGAVYEQYF. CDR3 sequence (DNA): TGCGCCAGCAGCACAGGGGCGGTCTACGAGCAGTACTTC.

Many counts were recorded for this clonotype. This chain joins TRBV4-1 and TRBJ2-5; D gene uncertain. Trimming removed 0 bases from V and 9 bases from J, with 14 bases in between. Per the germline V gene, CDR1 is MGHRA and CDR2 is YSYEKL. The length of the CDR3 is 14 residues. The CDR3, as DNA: TGCGCCAGCAGCCAAGAAGGTGGGGTTGGGGCCCAGTACTTC. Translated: CASSQEGGVGAQYF.

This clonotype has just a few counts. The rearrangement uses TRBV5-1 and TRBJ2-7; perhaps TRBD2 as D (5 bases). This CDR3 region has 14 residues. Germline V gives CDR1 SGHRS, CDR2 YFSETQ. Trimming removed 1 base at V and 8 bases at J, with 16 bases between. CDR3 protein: CASSLSDPRGKQYF. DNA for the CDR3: TGCGCCAGCAGCTTGAGTGATCCTCGGGGAAAGCAGTACTTC.

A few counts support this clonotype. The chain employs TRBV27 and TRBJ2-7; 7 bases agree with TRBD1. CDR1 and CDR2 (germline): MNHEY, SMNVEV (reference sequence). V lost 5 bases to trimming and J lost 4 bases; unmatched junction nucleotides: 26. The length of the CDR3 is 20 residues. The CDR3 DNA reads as TGTGCCAGCAGTACTCGTAATCCGGGACAGCTAACCTTGGGCCCTTACGAGCAGTACTTC. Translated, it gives CASSTRNPGQLTLGPYEQYF.

The CDR3 reads CASSSSGVTITRTQYF. The DNA for the CDR3 is TGTGCCAGCAGTTCTTCAGGGGTAACGATTACCCGGACCCAGTACTTC. The chain has TRBV27 and TRBJ2-7; TRBD1 might be the D (6 bases). The DNA end lines up better with TRBJ2-5; the J call may be wrong. Germline CDR1 and CDR2: MNHEY and SMNVEV (reference sequence). CDR3 length: 16 amino acids.

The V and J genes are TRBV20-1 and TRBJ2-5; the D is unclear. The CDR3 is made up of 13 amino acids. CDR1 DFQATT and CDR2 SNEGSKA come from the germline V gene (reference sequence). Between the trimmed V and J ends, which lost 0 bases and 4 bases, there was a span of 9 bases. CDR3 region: CSARDEAVETQYF. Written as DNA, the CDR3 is TGCAGTGCTAGAGATGAGGCCGTAGAGACCCAGTACTTC.

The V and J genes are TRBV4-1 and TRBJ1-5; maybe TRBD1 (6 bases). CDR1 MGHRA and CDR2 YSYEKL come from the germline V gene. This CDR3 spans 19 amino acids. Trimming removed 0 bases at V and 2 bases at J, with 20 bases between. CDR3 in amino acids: CASSQELTGTTQRNQPQHF. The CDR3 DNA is TGCGCCAGCAGCCAAGAGTTAACCGGGACAACCCAACGCAATCAGCCCCAGCATTTT.

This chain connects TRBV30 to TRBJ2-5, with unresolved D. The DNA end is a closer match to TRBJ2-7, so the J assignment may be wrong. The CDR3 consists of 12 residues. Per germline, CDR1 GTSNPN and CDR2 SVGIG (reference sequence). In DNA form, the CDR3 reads TGTGCCTGGAGTGCAAACCCCTACGAGCAGTACTTC. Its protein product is CAWSANPYEQYF.

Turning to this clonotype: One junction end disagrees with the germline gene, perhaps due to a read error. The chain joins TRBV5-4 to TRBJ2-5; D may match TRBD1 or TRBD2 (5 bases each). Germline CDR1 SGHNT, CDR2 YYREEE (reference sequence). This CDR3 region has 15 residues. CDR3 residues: CAGSFTGTTGETQYF. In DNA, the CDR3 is TGTGCCGGCAGCTTTACCGGGACCACGGGAGAGACCCAGTACTTC.

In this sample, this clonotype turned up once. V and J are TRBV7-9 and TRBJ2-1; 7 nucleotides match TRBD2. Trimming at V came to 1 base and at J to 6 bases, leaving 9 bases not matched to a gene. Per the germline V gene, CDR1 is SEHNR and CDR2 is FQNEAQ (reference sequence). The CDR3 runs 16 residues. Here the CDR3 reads CASSLEGAGLINEQFF. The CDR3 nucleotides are TGTGCCAGCAGCTTAGAAGGAGCGGGATTAATCAATGAGCAGTTCTTC.

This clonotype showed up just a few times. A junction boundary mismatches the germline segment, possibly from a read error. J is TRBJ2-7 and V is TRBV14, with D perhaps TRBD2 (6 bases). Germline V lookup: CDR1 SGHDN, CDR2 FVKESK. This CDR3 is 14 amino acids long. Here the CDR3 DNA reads TGCGCCAGCAGTAGGTACGGGGGCTCCTACGAGCAGTACTTC. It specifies CASSRYGGSYEQYF.

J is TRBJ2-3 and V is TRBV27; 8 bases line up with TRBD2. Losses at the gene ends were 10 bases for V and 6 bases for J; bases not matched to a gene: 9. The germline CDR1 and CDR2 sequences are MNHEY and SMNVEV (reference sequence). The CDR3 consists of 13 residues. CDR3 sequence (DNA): TGTGCCACACGGACTAGCCAGATTGATACGCAGTATTTT. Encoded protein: CATRTSQIDTQYF.

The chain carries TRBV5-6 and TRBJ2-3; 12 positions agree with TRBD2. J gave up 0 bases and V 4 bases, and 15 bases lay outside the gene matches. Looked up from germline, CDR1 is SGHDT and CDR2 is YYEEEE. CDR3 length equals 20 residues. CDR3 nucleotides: TGTGCCAGCAGCCCGGCGGGTAGACTAGCGGGGGCTAAGAGCACAGATACGCAGTATTTT. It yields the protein CASSPAGRLAGAKSTDTQYF.